This T cell receptor (beta chain) was sequenced during a study of blood T cell repertoires in COVID-19. This CDR3 contains 16 residues. J was trimmed by 5 bases and V by 4 bases; bases with no gene match: 9. Germline V gene sequence: CDR1 SGHRS, CDR2 YFSETQ. The repertoire was sequenced with immunoSEQ multiplex PCR; TCRdb's copy has only in-frame clones and lacks some. This table holds under 450,000 clones, roughly 86% found once. The receptor's source is a man aged 25 to 40 who had recovered from COVID-19. The chain couples TRBV5-1 to TRBJ2-1; 10 bases are a match to TRBD1. The sequencing sample was made of PBMCs or T cells enriched from blood (not recorded which). The CDR3 nucleotides read TGCGCCAGCAGCCCCTTGGGACAGGGGATCGACAATGAGCAGTTCTTC. This encodes CASSPLGQGIDNEQFF.